The clone carrying this TCR beta chain was observed many times. This specimen belongs to a study of HIV-infected patients and healthy controls. Germline loops: CDR1 ENHRY, CDR2 SYGVKD. V was shortened by 6 bases and J by 4 bases, with 21 bases between the two germline ends. CDR3 length: 16 amino acids. Antiretroviral therapy had run roughly three months, about 14 weeks, before follow-up blood collection. Whole blood was used without fractionation, so all unsorted peripheral T cells were included. Alpha and beta constant-region primers primed reverse transcription of about 470 ng RNA. Each of the alpha and beta chains got its own library through chain-specific third strand synthesis with indices. MiXCR, run by TCRdb on the 5' RACE reads, gives a single entry per CDR3 protein. The sample contains about 14,000 distinct CDR3 sequences, approximately 12% of which appear only once.

The gene calls are TRBV10-3 and TRBJ1-2; a possible D gene is TRBD1 (5 bases). This material consisted of blood, taken during antiretroviral therapy. The receptor was isolated from an adult with HIV infection. The donor label of this sample is uncertain. CDR3 sequence: CAIRQDTGLGSYGYTF. For the CDR3, the DNA is TGTGCCATCAGACAGGACACGGGCCTGGGTAGCTATGGCTACACCTTC.